This note documents a single TCR beta chain sequence. Its cognate antigen has yet to be identified. Base quality data are lacking; no much larger clone is found one base away. The source of the sample is a study of CD8+ T cells in alopecia areata (dated by TCRdb to 2016 to 2019). Study-level background: Treated patients were enrolled in an open-label pilot trial of oral tofacitinib, 5 to 10 mg twice daily, for moderate-to-severe alopecia areata. Scalp clonality was compared among normal scalp (n=4), patchy alopecia areata scalp (n=8), and alopecia totalis/universalis scalp (n=8). Human TCRbeta sequencing covered scalp tissue and sorted CD4+ and CD8+ peripheral blood T cells from patchy and totalis/universalis alopecia areata patients and healthy controls. TCRbeta CDR3 regions were amplified by immunoSEQ multiplex PCR with 35 Vbeta forward and 13 Jbeta reverse primers. For the treated patients, the SALT score, which quantifies what percentage of scalp surface area is affected, served as the measure of disease severity. In both human patients and the C3H/HeJ mouse model, the study applied high-throughput TCRbeta sequencing to look at T cell clonal expansion in alopecia areata. Patients received tofacitinib for 6 to 18 months and were then followed off drug for 6 months to check for delayed response and recurrence. The RNA source kit depended on sample type: the PAXgene miRNA kit for fixed scalp, the miRNeasy kit for PBMCs, and the RNeasy kit for mouse skin. Biopsies were taken from tofacitinib-treated patients at baseline and at 4 and 24 weeks of treatment, and a later scalp biopsy was taken in several of the tofacitinib-treated patients.

Sample treatment or condition, as interpreted from the label and publication: oral pan-JAK inhibitor, 5-10 mg twice daily. From alopecia areata patients, peripheral blood was collected along with lesional scalp punch biopsies. After PBMCs were isolated by density centrifugation and stained for CD3, CD4 and CD8, a FACSAria was used to sort CD4+ and CD8+ T cells. Library construction relied on the immunoSEQ multiplex PCR assay. For TCR sequencing, RNA was extracted from every sample and reverse transcribed into cDNA to serve as template. SuperScript III was used for first-strand cDNA synthesis, primed with a 2:1 mix of oligo-dT and random hexamers. A synthetic immune receptor repertoire was used to measure amplification bias, and any remaining bias was corrected computationally. The authors' analysis ran thus. Raw reads were preprocessed for error removal, and CDR3 was defined according to IMGT conventions as running from the conserved cysteine to phenylalanine. Clonality was calculated as 1 minus Shannon entropy normalized by log2 of the number of productive unique TCRs. Whether each scalp clone was CD4 or CD8 was inferred by checking scalp TCRbeta sequences against the CD4 and CD8 repertoires from sorted blood. The table was pulled from immuneACCESS by TCRdb, which kept in-frame rearrangements only. Such tables lose some clones; where checked, under half of the loss comes from unresolved V genes, and the rest has no known cause. The V and J calls and the clone size are those of that table, but D and trimming were determined from the DNA. This sample lists over 250,000 clones; 45% to 70% were detected once. The top ten constitute around 0.92% of the sample.

Overall results and qualifications from the work: Shared TCR sequences between patients were less evident than in mice, which may be partly attributable to HLA diversity in the patient population. Because the treated cohort was small and included a single nonresponder, larger studies are needed to assess links between baseline CD8+ expansion and response. Lesional scalp, especially in alopecia totalis/universalis, showed higher clonality and more expanded CD8+ clones than normal scalp, suggesting antigenic drive. Unlike mouse skin, where gammadelta T cells dominate, normal human skin contains resident alphabeta T cells that get sequenced too, which complicates analysis of the scalp TCR repertoire. During tofacitinib treatment, many expanded lesional clones remained in scalp and blood, and this persistence may partly explain relapse after treatment is stopped. Tofacitinib significantly decreased scalp clonality and the number of expanded CD8+ clones among the top 100 scalp clones.

The origin of this receptor is a human donor with alopecia areata. Sample: CD4+ T cells sorted from blood, taken at week 52, from a patient treated with tofacitinib.

Here is the DNA: TGCAGCGTTGAAGATCTTAAGGAAGATACGCAGTATTTT. This encodes CSVEDLKEDTQYF. The rearranged chain carries TRBV29-1 and TRBJ2-3, with the D gene uncertain. The germline V gene specifies SQVTM as CDR1 and ANQGSEA as CDR2. Including the terminal cysteine and phenylalanine, the CDR3 comprises 13 residues. Of the read, only the CDR3 DNA is kept; its 39 bases are in frame from base 1. The V end loses 0 bases and the J end loses 5 bases, and a stretch of 9 bases separates them.